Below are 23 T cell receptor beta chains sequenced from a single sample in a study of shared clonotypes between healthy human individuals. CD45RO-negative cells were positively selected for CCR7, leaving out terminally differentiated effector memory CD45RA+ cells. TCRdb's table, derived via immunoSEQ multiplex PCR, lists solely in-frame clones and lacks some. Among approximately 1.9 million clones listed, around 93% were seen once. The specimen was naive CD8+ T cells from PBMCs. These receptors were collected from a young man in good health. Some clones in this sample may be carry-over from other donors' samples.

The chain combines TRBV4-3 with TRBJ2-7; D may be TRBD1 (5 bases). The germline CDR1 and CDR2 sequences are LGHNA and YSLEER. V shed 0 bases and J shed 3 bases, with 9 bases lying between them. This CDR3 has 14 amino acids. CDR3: CASSQEDRNYEQYF. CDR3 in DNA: TGCGCCAGCAGCCAAGAAGACAGAAACTACGAGCAGTACTTC.

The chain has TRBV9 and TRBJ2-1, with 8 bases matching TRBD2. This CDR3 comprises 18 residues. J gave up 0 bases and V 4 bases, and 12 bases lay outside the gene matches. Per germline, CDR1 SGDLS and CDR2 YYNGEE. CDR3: CASSPSGSGGSSYNEQFF. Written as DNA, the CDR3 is TGTGCCAGCAGCCCCTCAGGGAGCGGGGGAAGCTCCTACAATGAGCAGTTCTTC.

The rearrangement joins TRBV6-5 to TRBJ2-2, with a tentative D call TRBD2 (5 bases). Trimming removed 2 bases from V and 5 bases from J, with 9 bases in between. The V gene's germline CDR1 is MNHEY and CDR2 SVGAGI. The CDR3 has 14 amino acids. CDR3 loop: CASSYAGMTGELFF. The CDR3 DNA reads TGTGCCAGCAGTTACGCCGGGATGACCGGGGAGCTGTTTTTT.

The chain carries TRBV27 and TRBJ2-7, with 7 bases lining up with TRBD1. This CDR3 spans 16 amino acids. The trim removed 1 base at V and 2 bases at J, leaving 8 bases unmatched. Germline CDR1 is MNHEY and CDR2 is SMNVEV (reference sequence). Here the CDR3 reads CASSLFATGSAYEQYF. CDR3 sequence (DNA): TGTGCCAGCAGTTTATTCGCGACAGGGTCGGCCTACGAGCAGTACTTC.

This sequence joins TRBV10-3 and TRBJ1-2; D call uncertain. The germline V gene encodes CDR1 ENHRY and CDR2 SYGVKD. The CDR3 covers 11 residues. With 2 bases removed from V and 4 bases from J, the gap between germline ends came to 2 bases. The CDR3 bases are TGTGCCATCAGTGAGGCCTATGGCTACACCTTC. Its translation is CAISEAYGYTF.

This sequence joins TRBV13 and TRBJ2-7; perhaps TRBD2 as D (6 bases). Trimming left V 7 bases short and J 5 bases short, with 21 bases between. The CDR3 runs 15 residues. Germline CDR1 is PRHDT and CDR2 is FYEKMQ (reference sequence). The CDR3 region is CASTFVGRSLNEQYF. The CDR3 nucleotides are TGTGCCAGCACTTTCGTAGGGAGGAGTCTTAACGAGCAGTACTTC.

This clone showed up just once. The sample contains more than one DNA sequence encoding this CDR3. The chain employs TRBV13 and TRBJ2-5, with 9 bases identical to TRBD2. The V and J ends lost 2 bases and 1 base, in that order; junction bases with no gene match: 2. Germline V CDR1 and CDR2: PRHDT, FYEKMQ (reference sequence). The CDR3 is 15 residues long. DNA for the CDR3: TGTGCCAGCAGCTTAAGACTAGCGGTCCAAGAGACCCAGTACTTC. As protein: CASSLRLAVQETQYF.

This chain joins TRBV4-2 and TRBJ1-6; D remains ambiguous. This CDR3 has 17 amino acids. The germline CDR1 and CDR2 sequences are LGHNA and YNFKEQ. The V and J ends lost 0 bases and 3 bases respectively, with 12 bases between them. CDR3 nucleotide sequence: TGTGCCAGCAGCCAAGATTTGGGAGGCCGCTATAATTCACCCCTCCACTTT. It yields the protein CASSQDLGGRYNSPLHF.

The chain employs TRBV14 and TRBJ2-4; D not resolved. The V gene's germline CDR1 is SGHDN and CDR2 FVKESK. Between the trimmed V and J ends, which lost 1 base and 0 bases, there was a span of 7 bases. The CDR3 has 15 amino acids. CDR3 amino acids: CASSQGVQAKNIQYF. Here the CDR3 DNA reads TGTGCCAGCAGCCAAGGTGTCCAAGCCAAAAACATTCAGTACTTC.

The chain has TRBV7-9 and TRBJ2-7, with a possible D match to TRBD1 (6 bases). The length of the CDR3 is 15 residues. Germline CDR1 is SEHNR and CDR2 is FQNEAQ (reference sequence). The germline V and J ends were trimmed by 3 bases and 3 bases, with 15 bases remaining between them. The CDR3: CASSFPPRGNYEQYF. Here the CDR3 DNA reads TGTGCCAGCAGCTTCCCCCCCAGGGGCAACTACGAGCAGTACTTC.

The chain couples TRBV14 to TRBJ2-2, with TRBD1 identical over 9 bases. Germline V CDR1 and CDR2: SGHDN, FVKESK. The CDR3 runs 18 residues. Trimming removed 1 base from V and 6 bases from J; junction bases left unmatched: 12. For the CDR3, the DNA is TGTGCCAGCAGCCAAGCGTATCCGGACAGGGGATTGTCCGGGGAGCTGTTTTTT. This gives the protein CASSQAYPDRGLSGELFF.

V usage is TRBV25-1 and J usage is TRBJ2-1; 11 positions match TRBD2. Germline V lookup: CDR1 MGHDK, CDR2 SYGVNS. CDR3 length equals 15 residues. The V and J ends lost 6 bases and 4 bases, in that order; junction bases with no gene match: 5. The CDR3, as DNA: TGTGCCAGCAGCGAACTAGCGGGAGAGTACAATGAGCAGTTCTTC. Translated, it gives CASSELAGEYNEQFF.

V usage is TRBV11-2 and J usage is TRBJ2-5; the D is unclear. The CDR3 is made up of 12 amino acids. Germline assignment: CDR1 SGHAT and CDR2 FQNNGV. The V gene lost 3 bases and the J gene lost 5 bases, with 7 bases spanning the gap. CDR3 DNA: TGTGCCAGCAGCTTCATGGGGGAGACCCAGTACTTC. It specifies CASSFMGETQYF.

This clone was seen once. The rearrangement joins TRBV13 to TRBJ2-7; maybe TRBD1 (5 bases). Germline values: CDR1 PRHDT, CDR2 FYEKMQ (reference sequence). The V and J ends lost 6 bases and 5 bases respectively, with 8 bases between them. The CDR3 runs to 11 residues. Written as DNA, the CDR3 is TGTGCCAGCAGAGGGGCCGACGAGCAGTACTTC. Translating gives CASRGADEQYF. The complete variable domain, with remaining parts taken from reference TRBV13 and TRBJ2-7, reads AAGVIQSPRHLIKEKRETATLKCYPIPRHDTVYWYQQGPGQDPQFLISFYEKMQSDKGSIPDRFSAQQFSDYHSELNMSSLELGDSALYFCASRGADEQYFGPGTRLTVT.

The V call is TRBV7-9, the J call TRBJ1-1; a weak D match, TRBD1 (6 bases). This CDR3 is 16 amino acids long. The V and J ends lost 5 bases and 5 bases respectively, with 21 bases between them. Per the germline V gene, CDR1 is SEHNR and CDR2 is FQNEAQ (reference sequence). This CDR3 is CASSPERGWGLTEAFF. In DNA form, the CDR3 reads TGTGCCAGCAGCCCAGAGAGGGGGTGGGGGCTTACTGAAGCTTTCTTT.

The CDR3 region is CASSPRWTGGYEQYF. The CDR3 region has the DNA TGTGCCAGCAGTCCCCGGTGGACAGGGGGCTACGAGCAGTACTTC. The gene calls are TRBV28 and TRBJ2-7; 10 bases agree with TRBD1. Germline V lookup: CDR1 MDHEN, CDR2 SYDVKM. Germline trimming cut 5 bases from V and 3 bases from J; bases unmatched to any gene: 7. The CDR3 totals 15 residues.

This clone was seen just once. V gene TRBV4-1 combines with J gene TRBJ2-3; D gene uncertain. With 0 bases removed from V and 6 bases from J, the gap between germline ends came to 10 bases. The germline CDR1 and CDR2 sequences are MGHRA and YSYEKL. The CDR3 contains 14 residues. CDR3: CASSQDGVWDTQYF. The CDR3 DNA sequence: TGCGCCAGCAGCCAAGATGGAGTCTGGGATACGCAGTATTTT.

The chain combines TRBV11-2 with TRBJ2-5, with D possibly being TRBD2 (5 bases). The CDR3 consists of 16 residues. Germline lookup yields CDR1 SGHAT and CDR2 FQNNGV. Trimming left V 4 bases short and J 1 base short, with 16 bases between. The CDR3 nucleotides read TGTGCCAGCAGCTCCAGGACGGGAACGGCCCAAGAGACCCAGTACTTC. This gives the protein CASSSRTGTAQETQYF.

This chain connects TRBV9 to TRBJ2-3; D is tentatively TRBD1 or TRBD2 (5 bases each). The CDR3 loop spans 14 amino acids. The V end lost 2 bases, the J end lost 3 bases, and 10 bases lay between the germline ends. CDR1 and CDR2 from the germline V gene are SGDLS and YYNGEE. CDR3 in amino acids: CASSVWGMTDTQYF. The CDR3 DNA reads TGTGCCAGCAGCGTTTGGGGGATGACAGATACGCAGTATTTT. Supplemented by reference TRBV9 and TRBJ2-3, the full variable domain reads DSGVTQTPKHLITATGQRVTLRCSPRSGDLSVYWYQQSLDQGLQFLIQYYNGEERAKGNILERFSAQQFPDLHSELNLSSLELGDSALYFCASSVWGMTDTQYFGPGTRLTVL.

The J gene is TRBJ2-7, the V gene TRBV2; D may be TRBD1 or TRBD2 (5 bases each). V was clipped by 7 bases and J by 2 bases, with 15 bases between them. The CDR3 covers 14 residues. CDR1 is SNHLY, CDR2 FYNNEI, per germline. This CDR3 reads CASISGTGTYEQYF. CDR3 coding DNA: TGTGCCAGCATCTCCGGGACGGGGACCTACGAGCAGTACTTC.

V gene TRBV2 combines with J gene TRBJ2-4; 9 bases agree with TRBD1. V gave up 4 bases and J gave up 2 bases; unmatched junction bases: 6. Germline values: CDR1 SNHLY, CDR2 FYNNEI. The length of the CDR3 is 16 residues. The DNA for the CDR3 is TGTGCCAGCAGTGCCCCGACAGGGGGGTCCAAAAACATTCAGTACTTC. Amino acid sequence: CASSAPTGGSKNIQYF.

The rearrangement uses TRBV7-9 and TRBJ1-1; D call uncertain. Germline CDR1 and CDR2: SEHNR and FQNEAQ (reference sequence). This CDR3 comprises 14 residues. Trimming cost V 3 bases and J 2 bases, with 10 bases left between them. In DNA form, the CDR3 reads TGTGCCAGCAGCTTGGTTGGGGTAAACACTGAAGCTTTCTTT. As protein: CASSLVGVNTEAFF.

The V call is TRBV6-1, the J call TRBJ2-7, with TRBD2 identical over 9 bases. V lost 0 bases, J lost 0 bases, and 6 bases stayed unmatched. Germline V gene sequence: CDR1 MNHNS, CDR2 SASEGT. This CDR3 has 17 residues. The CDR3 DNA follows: TGTGCCAGCAGTGAAGCTGGGACTAGCAGCCTCTCCTACGAGCAGTACTTC. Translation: CASSEAGTSSLSYEQYF.